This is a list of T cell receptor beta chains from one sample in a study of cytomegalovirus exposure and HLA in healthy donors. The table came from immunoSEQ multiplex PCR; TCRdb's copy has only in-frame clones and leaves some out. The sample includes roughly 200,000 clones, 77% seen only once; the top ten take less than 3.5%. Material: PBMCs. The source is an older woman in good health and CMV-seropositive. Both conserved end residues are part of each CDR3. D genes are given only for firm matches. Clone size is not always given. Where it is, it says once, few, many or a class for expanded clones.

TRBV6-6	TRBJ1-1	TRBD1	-	TGTGCCAGCAGTTACCCCGGGGGGACAGGGAACACTGAAGCTTTCTTT	CASSYPGGTGNTEAFF
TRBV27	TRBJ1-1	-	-	TGTGCCAGCAGTTTAGCGGGGGGCGAAGCTTTCTTT	CASSLAGGEAFF
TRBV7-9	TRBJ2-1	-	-	TGTGCCAGCAGCTTATTCAACACGGCCGAGGATGAGCAGTTCTTC	CASSLFNTAEDEQFF
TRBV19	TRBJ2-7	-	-	TGTGCCAGTAGTATAGATTTGTTCTCCCGCTACGAGCAGTACTTC	CASSIDLFSRYEQYF
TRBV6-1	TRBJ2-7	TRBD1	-	TGTGCCAGCAGTGAACACCGACAGGGAGACGAGCAGTACTTC	CASSEHRQGDEQYF
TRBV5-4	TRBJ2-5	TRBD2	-	TGTGCCAGCAGCTCCGGGGGGGCCCTCGAGACCCAGTACTTC	CASSSGGALETQYF
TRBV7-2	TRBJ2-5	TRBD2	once	TGTGCCAGCAGCTTAGCGGGGACTAGCGGTCAAGAGACCCAGTACTTC	CASSLAGTSGQETQYF
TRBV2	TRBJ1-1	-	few	TGTGCCAGCAGTACAGGGTTTGAAGCTTTCTTT	CASSTGFEAFF
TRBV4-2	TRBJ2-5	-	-	TGTGCCAGCAGCCATACGGGCCGGGATGAGACCCAGTACTTC	CASSHTGRDETQYF
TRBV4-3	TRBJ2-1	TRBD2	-	TGCGCCAGCAGCCAAGGTCTGGCTAGCGGGGACAATGAGCAGTTCTTC	CASSQGLASGDNEQFF
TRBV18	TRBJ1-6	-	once	TGTGCCAGCTCACCAAATCGGGGGAGTAATTCACCCCTCCACTTT	CASSPNRGSNSPLHF
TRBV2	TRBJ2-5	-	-	TGTGCCAGCAGTGAAGCGCGGCTCAGTCCTATTAAGCAGTACTTC	CASSEARLSPIKQYF
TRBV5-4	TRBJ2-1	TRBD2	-	TGTGCCAGCAGCTTGGGGGGGAGGCTAGCGGCTTACAATGAGCAGTTCTTC	CASSLGGRLAAYNEQFF
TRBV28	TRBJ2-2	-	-	TGTGCCAGCACCCCTCTTTTGACCGGGGAGCTGTTTTTT	CASTPLLTGELFF
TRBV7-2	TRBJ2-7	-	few	TGTGCCAGCAGCGCAGGGAATTACTACGAGCAGTACTTC	CASSAGNYYEQYF
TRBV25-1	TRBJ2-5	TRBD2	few	TGTGCCAGCAGTGGCCCTTCGGCGGGGGGTGGGACCCAGTACTTC	CASSGPSAGGGTQYF
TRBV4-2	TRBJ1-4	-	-	TGTGCCAGCAGCCAAGACCGTCTGGGCCTGAAGGAAAAACTGTTTTTT	CASSQDRLGLKEKLFF
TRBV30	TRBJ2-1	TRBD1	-	TGTGCCTGTATACCCCGGGACAGGGCGGGTGATGAGCAGTTCTTC	CACIPRDRAGDEQFF